This T cell receptor beta chain was observed in a study of T cells in tumors and immune-related adverse events. Clones were sequenced by immunoSEQ multiplex PCR, and TCRdb holds only the in-frame ones, with some missing. This sample has around 22,000 clones, with under 95% found just once. The CDR3 sequence is 15 residues long. Trimming at V came to 4 bases and at J to 9 bases, leaving 15 bases not matched to a gene. CDR1 SGHRS and CDR2 YFSETQ come from the germline V gene. The input for sequencing was lymph node tissue, taken from a patient treated with anti-PD-1 therapy. The chain joins TRBV5-1 to TRBJ2-7; TRBD2 agrees at 8 bases. The TCR sequence derives from a female donor with metastatic renal cell carcinoma. The CDR3 DNA is TGCGCCAGCAGCCCCGGCGGGGCGGGGGGCTTCGGGCAGTACTTC. It translates to CASSPGGAGGFGQYF.